Each of the 23 T cell receptor beta chains below was sequenced from the same sample in a study of tumor-infiltrating lymphocytes in primary liver carcinoma. Starting from 500 ng of total RNA, TCR beta cDNA was produced with a primer in the constant region. Each TCR beta library was derived from three nested multiplex PCR rounds that employed slightly modified ARM-PCR. Primers for the first two PCR rounds were TRBV1-TRBV30 forward primers and a C-beta reverse primer (about 11 cycles per round). TCRdb reprocessed the multiplex PCR reads via MiXCR and lists one record per CDR3 protein. The sample lists around 330,000 distinct CDR3 sequences, over 55% occurring once. In addition to blood RNA drawn from unsorted whole blood, germline DNA was extracted. The sequenced sample was peripheral blood. These receptors originate from a man aged 40-49 years with primary liver carcinoma and hepatitis B virus infection.

Of note for this clonotype: A much larger clone sits a single nucleotide away, making a read error possible. The chain combines TRBV29-1 with TRBJ2-5; D is possibly TRBD1 (7 bases). The CDR3 is 14 residues long. Trimming left V 0 bases short and J 5 bases short, with 13 bases between. Germline V gene lookup returns CDR1 SQVTM and CDR2 ANQGSEA. The CDR3 nucleotides read TGCAGCGTTGAAGATATACAGGGGAGGGAGACCCAGTACTTC. This gives the protein CSVEDIQGRETQYF. The full variable domain, its missing parts supplied by reference TRBV29-1 and TRBJ2-5, is SAVISQKPSRDICQRGTSLTIQCQVDSQVTMMFWYRQQPGQSLTLIATANQGSEATYESGFVIDKFPISRPNLTFSTLTVSNMSPEDSSIYLCSVEDIQGRETQYFGPGTRLLVL.

At least ten counts were recorded for this clonotype. The V and J genes are TRBV4-2 and TRBJ1-1; D is unresolved. The CDR3 length is 12 residues. Germline V gene lookup returns CDR1 LGHNA and CDR2 YNFKEQ. Trimming cost V 1 base and J 8 bases, with 8 bases left between them. CDR3 DNA: TGTGCCAGCAGCCAAGTTTCGGGGGAAGCTTTCTTT. Its translation: CASSQVSGEAFF.

This clonotype occurred once. This chain connects TRBV24-1 to TRBJ2-1; TRBD2 matches 10 bases. Germline V gene sequence: CDR1 KGHDR, CDR2 SFDVKD. This CDR3 is built from 17 residues. The junction had 6 bases not matched to a gene; V was cut back by 5 bases and J by 0 bases. The CDR3: CATSVRAGGPSYNEQFF. The CDR3 DNA reads TGTGCCACCAGTGTCCGAGCGGGAGGGCCCTCCTACAATGAGCAGTTCTTC.

Turning to this clonotype: Compared with germline, one end of the junction differs, possibly owing to a read error. V is TRBV28 and J is TRBJ1-6; TRBD1 matches 9 bases. Per germline, CDR1 MDHEN and CDR2 SYDVKM. CDR3 size: 18 residues. The CDR3 loop reads CASSAPGQGHSYNPPLHF. The CDR3 nucleotides read TGTGCCAGCAGTGCTCCGGGACAGGGCCACTCCTATAATCCACCCCTCCACTTT. The whole variable domain, filled in from reference TRBV28 and TRBJ1-6, reads DVKVTQSSRYLVKRTGEKVFLECVQDMDHENMFWYRQDPGLGLRLIYFSYDVKMKEKGDIPEGYSVSREKKERFSLILESASTNQTSMYLCASSAPGQGHSYNPPLHFGNGTRLTVT.

This clonotype was seen only once. The rearrangement links TRBV4-3 to TRBJ2-7; D is ambiguous. Germline V lookup: CDR1 LGHNA, CDR2 YSLEER. This CDR3 has 13 amino acids. Trimming stripped 2 bases from V and 4 bases from J, with 9 bases between. In DNA, the CDR3 is TGCGCCAGCAGCCAACAGCTGGAATACGAGCAGTACTTC. Amino acid sequence: CASSQQLEYEQYF.

As for this clonotype: One junction end does not reproduce the germline sequence, and a read error may be involved. The chain recombines TRBV12-3 or TRBV12-4 with TRBJ1-1; D possibly corresponds to TRBD1 (6 bases). This CDR3 is built from 14 residues. The CDR3, as DNA: TGTGACAGCGGATCACAGGGAGGGAACACTGAAGCTTTCTTT. Its translation is CDSGSQGGNTEAFF.

This clonotype was recorded many times. This chain uses TRBV30 with TRBJ1-2; D is uncertain. The CDR3 is 14 residues long. V was pared by 4 bases and J by 4 bases, with 16 bases between. Germline V gene sequence: CDR1 GTSNPN, CDR2 SVGIG (reference sequence). The CDR3 region is CAWNASPLLYGYTF. CDR3 DNA sequence: TGTGCCTGGAACGCTTCGCCTCTTCTCTATGGCTACACCTTC.

The V gene is TRBV6-5, the J gene TRBJ2-1; 8 bases map to TRBD2. CDR3 length: 13 residues. With 6 bases clipped from V and 10 bases from J, the junction kept 8 bases outside the gene matches. CDR1 is MNHEY, CDR2 SVGAGI, per germline. CDR3 loop: CASSRTSNYEQFF. Written as DNA, the CDR3 is TGTGCCAGCAGCCGGACTAGCAACTACGAGCAGTTCTTC.

Points on this clonotype: Relative to the germline gene, one junction end is altered; a read error may explain this. The chain is built from TRBV4-3 and TRBJ2-3, with 8 bases fitting TRBD2. The CDR3 totals 16 residues. Germline lookup yields CDR1 LGHNA and CDR2 YSLEER. CDR3 nucleotides: TGCGCCAGCGGCCAGGGGACTAGTGGGACCACAGATACGCAGTATTTT. It specifies CASGQGTSGTTDTQYF.

This clonotype was observed a single time. The V and J genes are TRBV6-5 and TRBJ1-1; D gene ambiguous. The CDR3 length is 13 residues. Germline V lookup: CDR1 MNHEY, CDR2 SVGAGI. V dropped 5 bases and J dropped 4 bases, with 11 bases sitting between them. The CDR3 reads CASSRRAITEAFF. CDR3 nucleotides: TGTGCCAGCAGTAGACGCGCGATCACTGAAGCTTTCTTT.

In its sample, this clonotype was seen many times. The V call is TRBV11-3, the J call TRBJ2-1; maybe TRBD2 (6 bases). Germline V gene sequence: CDR1 SGHNT, CDR2 YENEEA. The CDR3 is 14 residues long. The V end lost 3 bases, the J end lost 2 bases, and 8 bases lay between the germline ends. CDR3 loop: CASSFRGAYNEQFF. The CDR3 bases are TGTGCCAGCAGCTTTCGCGGGGCCTACAATGAGCAGTTCTTC.

In this sample, this clonotype turned up a few times. One end of the junction is discordant with germline, which a read error may explain. This chain connects TRBV5-6 to TRBJ2-6; TRBD1 matches 7 bases. The CDR3 is made up of 15 amino acids. Germline CDR1 reads SGHDT; CDR2 reads YYEEEE. The CDR3 DNA sequence: TGTGCCAGCAGCCCAACAGGGGCTGGGACCAACGTCCTGACTTTC. Translation gives CASSPTGAGTNVLTF.

This clonotype was picked up one time. The chain uses TRBV11-2 and TRBJ2-3; maybe TRBD2 (8 bases). The CDR3 loop spans 20 amino acids. V gave up 3 bases and J gave up 4 bases, with 29 bases separating them. Germline CDR1 is SGHAT and CDR2 is FQNNGV. The CDR3 loop reads CASSLVYRAPGLGGSDTQYF. DNA of the CDR3: TGTGCCAGCAGCTTGGTATACCGGGCCCCGGGACTAGGGGGCTCAGATACGCAGTATTTT.

For this clonotype: The junction does not match germline at one end; this may be a read error. The chain links TRBV19 to TRBJ2-2; D is tentatively TRBD1 or TRBD2 (5 bases each). This CDR3 is built from 14 residues. The V gene's germline CDR1 is LNHDA and CDR2 SQIVND (reference sequence). CDR3 residues: CASSPAQGPGELFF. The CDR3 DNA sequence: TGTGCCAGTAGTCCGGCGCAGGGCCCCGGGGAGCTGTTCTTT.

This clonotype was recorded at least ten times. This chain connects TRBV6-1 to TRBJ2-7, with TRBD2 matching over 9 bases. CDR1 MNHNS and CDR2 SASEGT come from the germline V gene. The ends lost 1 base at V and 1 base at J; junction bases unmatched: 11. The CDR3 runs to 18 residues. CDR3 residues: CASSEGWIGGRVSYEQYF. The DNA for the CDR3 is TGTGCCAGCAGTGAAGGCTGGATTGGCGGGAGGGTATCCTACGAGCAGTACTTC.

This clonotype was seen more than once but under ten times. One end of the junction does not line up with germline, which may come from a read error. The J gene is TRBJ2-5, the V gene TRBV28; TRBD2 matches 7 bases. CDR1 and CDR2 from the germline V gene are MDHEN and SYDVKM. CDR3 length: 15 amino acids. This CDR3 reads CASSPGTTYQETQYF. The CDR3 DNA sequence: TGTGCCAGCAGTCCCGGGACTACTTACCAGGAGACCCAGTACTTC.

A word on this clonotype: A read error may be the cause here, since a much bigger clone is one base away. The chain employs TRBV4-1 and TRBJ1-2; D remains unclear. Trimming left V 4 bases short and J 4 bases short, with 16 bases between. The CDR3 runs 15 residues. Germline V gives CDR1 MGHRA, CDR2 YSYEKL. This CDR3 reads CASSRLGRPGYGYTF. As DNA, the CDR3 is TGCGCCAGCAGCCGTTTAGGGCGTCCCGGCTATGGCTACACCTTC.

As concerns this clonotype: A junction boundary mismatches the germline segment, possibly from a read error. The CDR3 sequence: CASNLTGVGAEAFF. DNA for the CDR3: TGTGCCAGCAATTTAACAGGGGTTGGAGCTGAAGCTTTCTTT. This chain connects TRBV12-3 or TRBV12-4 to TRBJ1-1; 7 bases line up with TRBD1. CDR3 length: 14 residues.

Details on this clonotype: A read error may be the cause here, since a much bigger clone is one base away. This rearrangement joins TRBV12-3 or TRBV12-4 to TRBJ2-7; D ambiguous. The CDR3 covers 14 residues. The ends were cut back, 7 bases at V and 5 bases at J, with 18 bases in the middle. This chain's CDR3 is CASTLGCRSNEQYF. The CDR3 DNA reads TGTGCCAGCACCCTGGGGTGCCGTTCGAACGAGCAGTACTTC.

As regards this clonotype: A much larger clone lies a single base off, so this may be a read error. The chain is built from TRBV12-3 or TRBV12-4 and TRBJ1-5, with a tentative D call TRBD1 (6 bases). The CDR3 loop spans 14 amino acids. CDR3 sequence: CASSPGHGGQPRHF. The CDR3 DNA sequence: TGTGCCAGCAGCCCGGGGCATGGGGGCCAGCCCCGGCATTTT.

Only one count was recorded for this clonotype. The genes are TRBV11-2 and TRBJ2-5; maybe TRBD1 (6 bases). The germline gives CDR1 SGHAT, CDR2 FQNNGV. Between the trimmed V and J ends, which lost 1 base and 5 bases, there was a span of 14 bases. The CDR3 is 15 amino acids. The DNA of the CDR3 is TGTGCCAGCAGCTTAGCGGCAGGGCAGGGGGAGACCCAGTACTTC. Residues: CASSLAAGQGETQYF.

This clonotype was observed many times. The chain joins TRBV6-2 or TRBV6-3 to TRBJ2-3; no clear D gene. This CDR3 has 13 residues. CDR1 is MNHEY, CDR2 SVGEGT, per germline. V dropped 2 bases and J dropped 2 bases, with 5 bases sitting between them. The CDR3 DNA sequence: TGTGCCAGCAGTTACGGGATCACAGATACGCAGTATTTT. The encoded protein is CASSYGITDTQYF.

This clonotype was observed at least ten times. The chain has TRBV4-2 and TRBJ1-1; D possibly corresponds to TRBD1 (6 bases). The CDR3 spans 14 residues. Trimming left V 4 bases short and J 7 bases short, with 16 bases between. Germline CDR1 LGHNA, CDR2 YNFKEQ. In DNA, the CDR3 is TGTGCCAGCAGCCTAAGGATAGGGGGGCGTGAAGCTTTCTTT. It encodes CASSLRIGGREAFF.